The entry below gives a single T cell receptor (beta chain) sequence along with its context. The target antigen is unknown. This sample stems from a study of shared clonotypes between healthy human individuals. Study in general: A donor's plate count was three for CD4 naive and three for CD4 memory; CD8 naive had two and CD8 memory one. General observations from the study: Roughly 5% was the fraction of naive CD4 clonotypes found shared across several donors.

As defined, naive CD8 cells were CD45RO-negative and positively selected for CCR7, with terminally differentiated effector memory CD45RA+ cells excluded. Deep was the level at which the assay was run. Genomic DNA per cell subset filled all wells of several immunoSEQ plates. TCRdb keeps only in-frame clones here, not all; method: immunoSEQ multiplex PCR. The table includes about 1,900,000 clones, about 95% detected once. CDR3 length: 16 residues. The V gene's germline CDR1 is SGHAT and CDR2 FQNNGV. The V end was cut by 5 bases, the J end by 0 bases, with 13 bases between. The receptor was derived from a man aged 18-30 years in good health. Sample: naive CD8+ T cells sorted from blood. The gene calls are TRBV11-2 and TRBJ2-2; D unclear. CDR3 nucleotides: TGTGCCAGCAGCCCCCCCTCTATGCCGAACACCGGGGAGCTGTTTTTT. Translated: CASSPPSMPNTGELFF. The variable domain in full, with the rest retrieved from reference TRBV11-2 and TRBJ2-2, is EAGVAQSPRYKIIEKRQSVAFWCNPISGHATLYWYQQILGQGPKLLIQFQNNGVVDDSQLPKDRFSAERLKGVDSTLKIQPAKLEDSAVYLCASSPPSMPNTGELFFGEGSRLTVL.